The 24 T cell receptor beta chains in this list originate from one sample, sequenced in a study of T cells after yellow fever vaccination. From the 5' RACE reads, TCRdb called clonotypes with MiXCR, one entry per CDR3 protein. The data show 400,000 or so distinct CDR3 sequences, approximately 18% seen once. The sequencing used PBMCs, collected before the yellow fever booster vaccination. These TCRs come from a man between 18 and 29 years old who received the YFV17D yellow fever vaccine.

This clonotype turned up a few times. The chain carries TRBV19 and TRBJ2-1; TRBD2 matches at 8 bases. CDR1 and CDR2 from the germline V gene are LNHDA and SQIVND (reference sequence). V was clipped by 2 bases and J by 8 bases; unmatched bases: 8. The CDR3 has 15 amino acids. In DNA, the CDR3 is TGTGCCAGTAGTATAACAGCGGGGGCTATGGATGAGCAGTTCTTC. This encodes CASSITAGAMDEQFF.

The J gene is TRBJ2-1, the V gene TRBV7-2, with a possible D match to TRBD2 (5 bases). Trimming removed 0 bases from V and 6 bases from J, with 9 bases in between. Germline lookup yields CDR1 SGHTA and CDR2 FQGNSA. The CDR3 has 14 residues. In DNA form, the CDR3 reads TGTGCCAGCAGCTTAGCGAGGGCAGCCAATGAGCAGTTCTTC. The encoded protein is CASSLARAANEQFF.

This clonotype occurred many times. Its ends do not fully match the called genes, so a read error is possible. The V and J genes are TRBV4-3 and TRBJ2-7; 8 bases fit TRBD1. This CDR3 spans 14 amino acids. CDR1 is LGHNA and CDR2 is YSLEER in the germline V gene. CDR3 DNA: TGTGCCAGCAGTCCCGGGACAGGATCTTACGAGCAGTACTTC. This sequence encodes CASSPGTGSYEQYF.

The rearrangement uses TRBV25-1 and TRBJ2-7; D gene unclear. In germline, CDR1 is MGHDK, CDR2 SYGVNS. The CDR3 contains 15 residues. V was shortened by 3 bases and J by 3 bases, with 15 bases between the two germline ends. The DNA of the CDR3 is TGTGCCAGCAGTGAGGCTACGGGCCGACACTACGAGCAGTACTTC. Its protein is CASSEATGRHYEQYF.

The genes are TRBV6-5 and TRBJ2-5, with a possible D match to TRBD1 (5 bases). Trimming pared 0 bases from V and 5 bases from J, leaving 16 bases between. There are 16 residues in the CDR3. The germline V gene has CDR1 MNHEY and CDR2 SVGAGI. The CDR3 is CASSYSLGVSWETQYF. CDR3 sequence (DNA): TGTGCCAGCAGTTACTCGCTAGGGGTTAGCTGGGAGACCCAGTACTTC.

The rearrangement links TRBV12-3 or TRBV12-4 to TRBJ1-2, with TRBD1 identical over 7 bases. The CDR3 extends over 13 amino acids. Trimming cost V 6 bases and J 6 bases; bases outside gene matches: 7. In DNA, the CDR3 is TGTGCCAGCAGGACAGGGTTGGAGAATGGCTACACCTTC. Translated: CASRTGLENGYTF.

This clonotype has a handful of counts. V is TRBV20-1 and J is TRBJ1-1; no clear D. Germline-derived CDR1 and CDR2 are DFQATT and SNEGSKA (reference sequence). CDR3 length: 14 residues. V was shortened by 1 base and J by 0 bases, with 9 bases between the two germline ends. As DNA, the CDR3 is TGCAGTGCTAGAGTGGTCGGGGTGAACACTGAAGCTTTCTTT. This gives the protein CSARVVGVNTEAFF.

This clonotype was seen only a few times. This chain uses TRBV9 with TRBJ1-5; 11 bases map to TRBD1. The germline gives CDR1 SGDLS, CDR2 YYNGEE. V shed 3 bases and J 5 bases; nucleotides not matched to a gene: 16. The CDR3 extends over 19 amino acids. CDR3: CASSALPGQGVYGYQPQHF. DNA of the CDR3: TGTGCCAGCAGCGCCTTACCGGGACAGGGGGTTTATGGTTATCAGCCCCAGCATTTT.

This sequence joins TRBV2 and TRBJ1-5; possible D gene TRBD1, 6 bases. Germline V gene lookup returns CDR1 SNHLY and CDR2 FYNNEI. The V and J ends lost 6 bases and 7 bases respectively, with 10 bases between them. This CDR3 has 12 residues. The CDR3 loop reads CASRGGEQPQHF. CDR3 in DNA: TGTGCCAGCAGAGGGGGTGAGCAGCCCCAGCATTTT.

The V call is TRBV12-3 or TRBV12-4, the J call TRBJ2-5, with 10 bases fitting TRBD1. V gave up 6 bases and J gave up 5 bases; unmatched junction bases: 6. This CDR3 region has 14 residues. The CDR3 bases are TGTGCCAGCAGCGAACGGGACAGGGGTGAGACCCAGTACTTC. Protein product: CASSERDRGETQYF.

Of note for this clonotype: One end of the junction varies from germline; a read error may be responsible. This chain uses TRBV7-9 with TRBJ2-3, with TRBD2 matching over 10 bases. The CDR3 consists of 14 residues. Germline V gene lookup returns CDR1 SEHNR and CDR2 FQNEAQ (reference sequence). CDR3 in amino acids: CASSLAGESDTQYF. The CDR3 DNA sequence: TGTGCCAGCAGCCTAGCGGGAGAATCAGATACGCAGTATTTT.

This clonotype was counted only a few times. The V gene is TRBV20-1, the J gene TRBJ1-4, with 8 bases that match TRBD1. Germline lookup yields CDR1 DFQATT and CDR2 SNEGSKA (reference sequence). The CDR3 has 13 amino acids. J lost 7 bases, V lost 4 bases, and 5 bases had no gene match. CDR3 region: CSANGQGGEKLFF. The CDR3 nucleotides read TGCAGTGCTAACGGACAGGGAGGTGAAAAACTGTTTTTT.

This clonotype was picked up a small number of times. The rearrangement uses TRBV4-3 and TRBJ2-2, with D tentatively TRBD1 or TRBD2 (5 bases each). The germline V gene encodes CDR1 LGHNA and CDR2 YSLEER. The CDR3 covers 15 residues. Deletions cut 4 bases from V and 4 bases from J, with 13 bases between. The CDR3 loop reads CASSRGSVSTGELFF. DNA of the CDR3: TGCGCCAGCAGCCGGGGGTCTGTGTCCACCGGGGAGCTGTTTTTT.

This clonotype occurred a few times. For the CDR3, the DNA is TGCGCCAGCAGCCAAGATGCGTTCACCGGGGCCAACGTCCTGACTTTC. Amino acid sequence: CASSQDAFTGANVLTF. The chain carries TRBV4-1 and TRBJ2-6, with unresolved D. Germline V lookup: CDR1 MGHRA, CDR2 YSYEKL. The CDR3 runs 16 residues. V gave up 0 bases and J gave up 4 bases, with 10 bases separating them.

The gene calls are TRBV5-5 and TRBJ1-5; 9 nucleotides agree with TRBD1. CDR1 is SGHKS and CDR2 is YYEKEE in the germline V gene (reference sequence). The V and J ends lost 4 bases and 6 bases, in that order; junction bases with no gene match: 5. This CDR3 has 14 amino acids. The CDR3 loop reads CASSPGQGPQPQHF. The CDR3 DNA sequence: TGTGCCAGCAGCCCGGGACAGGGTCCTCAGCCCCAGCATTTT. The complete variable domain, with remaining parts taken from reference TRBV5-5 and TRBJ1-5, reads DAGVTQSPTHLIKTRGQQVTLRCSPISGHKSVSWYQQVLGQGPQFIFQYYEKEERGRGNFPDRFSARQFPNYSSELNVNALLLGDSALYLCASSPGQGPQPQHFGDGTRLSIL.

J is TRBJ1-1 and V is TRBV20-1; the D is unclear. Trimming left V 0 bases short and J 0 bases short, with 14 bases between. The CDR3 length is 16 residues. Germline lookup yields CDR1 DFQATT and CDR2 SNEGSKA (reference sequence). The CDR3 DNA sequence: TGCAGTGCTAGAGATGCCGGGAAGGGAGTGAACACTGAAGCTTTCTTT. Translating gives CSARDAGKGVNTEAFF.

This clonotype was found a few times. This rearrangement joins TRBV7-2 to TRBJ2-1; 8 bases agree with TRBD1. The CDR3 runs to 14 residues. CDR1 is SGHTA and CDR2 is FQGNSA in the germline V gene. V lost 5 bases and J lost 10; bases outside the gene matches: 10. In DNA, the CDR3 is TGTGCCAGCAGCGCAACCGGGACAGGTTTGGAGCAGTTCTTC. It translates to CASSATGTGLEQFF. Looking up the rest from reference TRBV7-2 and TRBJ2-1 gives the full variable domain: GAGVSQSPSNKVTEKGKDVELRCDPISGHTALYWYRQSLGQGLEFLIYFQGNSAPDKSGLPSDRFSAERTGGSVSTLTIQRTQQEDSAVYLCASSATGTGLEQFFGPGTRLTVL.

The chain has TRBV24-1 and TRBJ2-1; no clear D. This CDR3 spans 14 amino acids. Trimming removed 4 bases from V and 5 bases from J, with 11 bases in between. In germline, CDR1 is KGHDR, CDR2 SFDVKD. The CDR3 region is CATSDPGRNNEQFF. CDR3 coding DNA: TGTGCCACCAGTGACCCCGGCCGTAACAATGAGCAGTTCTTC.

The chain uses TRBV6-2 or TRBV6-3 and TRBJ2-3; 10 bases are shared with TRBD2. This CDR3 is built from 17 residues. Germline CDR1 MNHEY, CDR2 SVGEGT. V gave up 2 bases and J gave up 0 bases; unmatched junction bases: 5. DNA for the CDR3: TGTGCCAGCAGTTACCGCGGACTAGCGGTTAGCACAGATACGCAGTATTTT. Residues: CASSYRGLAVSTDTQYF.

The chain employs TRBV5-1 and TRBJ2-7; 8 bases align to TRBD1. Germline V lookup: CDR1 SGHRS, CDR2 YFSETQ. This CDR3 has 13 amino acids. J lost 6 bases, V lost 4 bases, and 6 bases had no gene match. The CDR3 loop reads CASSPTGDGEQYV. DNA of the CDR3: TGCGCCAGCAGCCCGACAGGGGACGGCGAGCAGTACGTC.

The CDR3 loop reads CASSLEAALNTEAFF. CDR3 nucleotide sequence: TGCGCCAGCAGCTTAGAAGCCGCATTGAACACTGAAGCTTTCTTT. The gene calls are TRBV5-1 and TRBJ1-1; D is undetermined. Trimming removed 2 bases from V and 0 bases from J, with 11 bases in between. The CDR3 sequence is 15 residues long. From germline, CDR1 is SGHRS and CDR2 YFSETQ.

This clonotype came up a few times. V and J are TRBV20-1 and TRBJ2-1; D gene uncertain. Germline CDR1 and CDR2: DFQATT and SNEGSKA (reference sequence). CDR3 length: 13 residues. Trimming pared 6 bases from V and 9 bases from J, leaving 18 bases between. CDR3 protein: CSAAFSFWIEQFF. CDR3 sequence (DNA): TGCAGTGCCGCCTTCTCGTTCTGGATTGAGCAGTTCTTC.

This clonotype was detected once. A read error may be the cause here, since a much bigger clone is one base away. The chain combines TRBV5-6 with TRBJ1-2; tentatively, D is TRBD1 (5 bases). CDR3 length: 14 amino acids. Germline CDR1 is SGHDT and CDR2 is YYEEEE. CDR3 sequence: CASSLSGANYGFTF. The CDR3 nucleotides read TGTGCCAGCAGCTTGAGTGGGGCTAACTATGGCTTCACCTTC. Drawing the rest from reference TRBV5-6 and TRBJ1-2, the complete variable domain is DAGVTQSPTHLIKTRGQQVTLRCSPKSGHDTVSWYQQALGQGPQFIFQYYEEEERQRGNFPDRFSGHQFPNYSSELNVNALLLGDSALYLCASSLSGANYGFTFGSGTRLTVV.

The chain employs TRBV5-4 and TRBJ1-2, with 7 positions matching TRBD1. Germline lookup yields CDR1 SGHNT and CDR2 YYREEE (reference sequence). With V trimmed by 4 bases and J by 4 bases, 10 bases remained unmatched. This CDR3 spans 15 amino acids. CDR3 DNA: TGTGCCAGCAGCCAAATGTTGACAGGGAGCTATGGCTACACCTTC. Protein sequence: CASSQMLTGSYGYTF.